These 16 T cell receptor beta chains were all obtained from the same sample, sequenced in a study of T cells in Graves' hyperthyroidism and ophthalmopathy (dated by TCRdb to the late 2010s). The library was obtained by multiplex PCR. The run used an Illumina HiSeq 2000. Amplification of TCR beta CDR3 regions was carried out from RNA transcripts. The first round of RT-PCR for the TCR CDR3 was performed with the HTBI primer set and the Qiagen OneStep RT-PCR kit. The public sequencing data were trimmed at Q25 with fastp and processed into clonotypes with MiXCR by TCRdb, which kept only in-frame beta chains. Entries that share a CDR3 protein sequence are merged under the most common genes and DNA. This sample is represented by about 500,000 distinct CDR3 sequences; 15% to 20% of them were singletons. The ten most abundant clones make up more than 15% of the sample. The sample was blood. The origin of the receptors is a woman under 30 with Graves' hyperthyroidism.

This clonotype came up many times. This sequence joins TRBV12-3 or TRBV12-4 and TRBJ1-2; D is unclear. The CDR3 is 13 amino acids. Deletions cut 7 bases from V and 8 bases from J, with 17 bases between. DNA of the CDR3: TGTGCCAGCAATTTTAATTCGCTACGGGGCTACACCTTC. Its protein is CASNFNSLRGYTF.

This clonotype came up many times. The chain links TRBV2 to TRBJ2-2; the D gene could be TRBD1 or TRBD2 (6 bases each). The germline gives CDR1 SNHLY, CDR2 FYNNEI. This CDR3 has 15 residues. V lost 7 bases and J lost 2, with 14 bases in between. The DNA for the CDR3 is TGTGCCAGCACCCTAAGGGGGGCAAACACCGGGGAGCTGTTTTTT. Translating it yields CASTLRGANTGELFF.

This clonotype was seen a single time. Since a much larger clone is just one base distant, this may be a read error. The chain has TRBV5-6 and TRBJ1-1, with D possibly being TRBD1 (5 bases). Germline-derived CDR1 and CDR2 are SGHDT and YYEEEE. CDR3 length: 13 residues. This CDR3 reads CASSSGGRPEGFF. CDR3 nucleotides: TGTGCCAGCAGCTCCGGGGGGAGGCCTGAAGGTTTCTTT.

This clonotype came up a few times. This chain links TRBV3-2 with TRBJ2-7; the D call in the table, TRBD2, was not verified against the DNA. TRBV3-2 is shown as a pseudogene. CDR3 length: 16 amino acids. As DNA, the CDR3 is TGTGCCAGCAGCGATCTGGGACTTCGGAGCTCCTACGAGCAGTACTTC. This sequence encodes CASSDLGLRSSYEQYF.

V gene TRBV19 combines with J gene TRBJ2-5, with D perhaps TRBD2 (6 bases). The CDR3 has 14 amino acids. Trimming cost V 6 bases and J 5 bases, with 16 bases left between them. Germline V gene data show CDR1 as LNHDA and CDR2 as SQIVND (reference sequence). CDR3 region: CASSPREVPETQYF. CDR3 bases: TGTGCCAGTAGCCCCAGGGAGGTTCCCGAGACCCAGTACTTC.

This chain joins TRBV3-1 and TRBJ2-2; D is undetermined. This CDR3 comprises 17 residues. Germline CDR1 reads LGHDT; CDR2 reads YNNKEL (reference sequence). V was cut by 0 bases and J by 6 bases, with 17 bases left in between. CDR3 loop: CASSQDVGVNLSGELFF. The CDR3 nucleotides read TGTGCCAGCAGCCAAGATGTTGGGGTAAACCTATCCGGGGAGCTGTTTTTT.

This clonotype was recorded at least ten times. The CDR3 spells CASSGLGRTDTQYF. The CDR3, as DNA: TGTGCCAGCAGCGGACTAGGACGCACAGATACGCAGTATTTT. This chain uses TRBV7-2 with TRBJ2-3; 7 nucleotides line up with TRBD2. This CDR3 is built from 14 residues. With V trimmed by 5 bases and J by 1 base, 3 bases remained unmatched. CDR1 is SGHTA, CDR2 FQGNSA, per germline.

This chain uses TRBV12-3 or TRBV12-4 with TRBJ2-4; TRBD2 matches at 16 bases. V was pared by 4 bases and J by 15 bases, with 6 bases of the junction left unmatched. The CDR3 covers 14 residues. This CDR3 is CASSSGLAGGGRYF. The DNA of the CDR3 is TGTGCCAGCAGTTCGGGACTAGCGGGAGGGGGACGGTACTTC.

This clonotype was seen repeatedly, ten times or more. V gene TRBV5-1 combines with J gene TRBJ2-3; a weak D match, TRBD2 (5 bases). The CDR3 contains 13 residues. Germline CDR1 and CDR2: SGHRS and YFSETQ. Deletions cut 2 bases from V and 3 bases from J, with 7 bases between. The CDR3 sequence: CASSFWETDTQYF. The CDR3 DNA reads as TGCGCCAGCAGCTTCTGGGAGACAGATACGCAGTATTTT.

This clonotype was counted ten times or more. This chain joins TRBV5-1 and TRBJ2-3; 7 bases are shared with TRBD1. The CDR3 is made up of 16 amino acids. Germline V gene lookup returns CDR1 SGHRS and CDR2 YFSETQ. The ends lost 2 bases at V and 7 bases at J; junction bases unmatched: 13. CDR3: CASSFDRDRGTHTQYF. The CDR3 DNA reads TGCGCCAGCAGCTTCGATCGGGACAGAGGGACCCATACGCAGTATTTT. The whole variable domain, remainder taken from reference TRBV5-1 and TRBJ2-3, is KAGVTQTPRYLIKTRGQQVTLSCSPISGHRSVSWYQQTPGQGLQFLFEYFSETQRNKGNFPGRFSGRQFSNSRSEMNVSTLELGDSALYLCASSFDRDRGTHTQYFGPGTRLTVL.

This clonotype was recorded many times. The chain couples TRBV6-1 to TRBJ2-3, with D perhaps matching TRBD2 (5 bases). Germline values: CDR1 MNHNS, CDR2 SASEGT. Deletions cut 2 bases from V and 1 base from J, with 10 bases between. The CDR3 loop spans 15 amino acids. CDR3 sequence reads: CASSEQVGGTDTQYF. The CDR3 coding sequence is TGTGCCAGCAGTGAACAGGTCGGGGGCACAGATACGCAGTATTTT.

V is TRBV19 and J is TRBJ1-4; D is undetermined. The CDR3 has 16 residues. V lost 0 bases and J lost 1, with 9 bases in between. Germline V gives CDR1 LNHDA, CDR2 SQIVND (reference sequence). This chain's CDR3 is CASSIEAGRTNEKLFF. Here the CDR3 DNA reads TGTGCCAGTAGTATAGAGGCGGGGAGAACTAATGAAAAACTGTTTTTT.

This clonotype was seen ten or more times. The chain joins TRBV30 to TRBJ1-2; TRBD1 matches at 8 bases. This CDR3 has 14 amino acids. From germline, CDR1 is GTSNPN and CDR2 SVGIG (reference sequence). The V and J ends lost 8 bases and 2 bases, in that order; junction bases with no gene match: 10. This chain's CDR3 is CAGLRQGTNYGYTF. The CDR3 DNA reads TGTGCCGGACTAAGACAGGGGACGAACTATGGCTACACCTTC.

Concerning this clonotype: It may be a read error: a sequence one base away is much more abundant. The CDR3 sequence is CASNFLAGVSDEQFF. The CDR3 nucleotides are TGTGCCAGCAACTTTCTAGCGGGGGTATCGGATGAGCAGTTCTTC. This rearrangement joins TRBV11-2 to TRBJ2-1, with 10 nucleotides matching TRBD2. Germline trimming cut 7 bases from V and 8 bases from J; bases unmatched to any gene: 11. CDR3 length: 15 residues. In germline, CDR1 is SGHAT, CDR2 FQNNGV.

This clonotype was seen more than once but under ten times. The gene calls are TRBV9 and TRBJ1-1; unclear D gene. Germline values: CDR1 SGDLS, CDR2 YYNGEE. The CDR3 extends over 14 amino acids. The ends were cut back, 0 bases at V and 4 bases at J, with 10 bases in the middle. CDR3 loop: CASSVGSAITEAFF. DNA for the CDR3: TGTGCCAGCAGCGTAGGATCGGCGATCACTGAAGCTTTCTTT.

This clonotype was observed a few times. The chain combines TRBV28 with TRBJ2-1; TRBD2 matches at 8 bases. The CDR3 has 14 amino acids. Looked up from germline, CDR1 is MDHEN and CDR2 is SYDVKM. V lost 6 bases to trimming and J lost 10 bases; unmatched junction nucleotides: 11. Written as DNA, the CDR3 is TGTGCCAGCAGACAGAGCGGGAGTTCGGGGGAGCAGTTCTTC. It translates to CASRQSGSSGEQFF.